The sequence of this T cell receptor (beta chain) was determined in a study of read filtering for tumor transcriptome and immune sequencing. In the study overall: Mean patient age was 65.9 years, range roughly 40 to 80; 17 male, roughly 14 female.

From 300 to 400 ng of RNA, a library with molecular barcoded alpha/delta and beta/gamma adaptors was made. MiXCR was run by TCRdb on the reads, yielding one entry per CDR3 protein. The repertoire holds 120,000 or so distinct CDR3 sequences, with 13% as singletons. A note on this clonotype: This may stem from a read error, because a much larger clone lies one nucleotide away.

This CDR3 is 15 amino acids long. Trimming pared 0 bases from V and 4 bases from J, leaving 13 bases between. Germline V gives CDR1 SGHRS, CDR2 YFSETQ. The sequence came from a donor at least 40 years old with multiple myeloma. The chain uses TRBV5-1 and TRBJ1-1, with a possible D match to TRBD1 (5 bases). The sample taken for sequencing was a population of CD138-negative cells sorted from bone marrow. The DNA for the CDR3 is TGCGCCAGCAGCTTGGGGGACGGATGGAGCACTGAAGCTTTCTTT. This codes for CASSLGDGWSTEAFF.